This T cell receptor delta chain was obtained from a study of Vδ1+ human thymocytes. Whole-study findings and limits: Thymic TRG and TRD repertoires appeared highly polyclonal. TRG sequences recurred across donors, whereas TRD sequences stayed essentially private. Unlike peripheral blood Vdelta1+ controls, thymic delta-chain sequences included approximately 21% Vdelta2 and few Vdelta3.

As concerns this clone: Its antigen remains unidentified.

The template was reverse-transcribed extracted RNA. CDR3 amplicons came from multiplex PCR with pooled V-gene forward and constant-region reverse primers. TCRdb called clones anew from the multiplex PCR reads with CATT. The sample carries over 45,000 delta-chain clones, less than 20% recorded once. The CDR3 runs 21 residues. Per the germline V gene, CDR1 is TSWWSYY and CDR2 is QGS. V lost 3 bases to trimming and J lost 8 bases, with 37 bases between them. Alphabeta T cells were depleted, then CD3+ Vdelta1+ Vdelta2- thymocytes were FACS-sorted. Purity of the sorted Vdelta1+ thymocytes ranged from 98% to 99.6%.

This sequence was found in a boy in the first two years of life who had congenital heart surgery. Sequencing was carried out using Vdelta1+ gamma-delta thymocytes from the thymus. Subset in this sample: FACS-sorted CD3+ TCRalphabeta- TCRVdelta1+ TCRVdelta2- thymocytes. The rearrangement uses TRDV1 and TRDJ1; either TRDD2 or TRDD3 may fit D (6 bases each). CDR3 residues: CALGERAFPNTGTKIRGKLIF. DNA of the CDR3: TGTGCTCTTGGGGAGCGGGCCTTCCCAAATACTGGTACTAAGATACGCGGGAAACTCATCTTT.